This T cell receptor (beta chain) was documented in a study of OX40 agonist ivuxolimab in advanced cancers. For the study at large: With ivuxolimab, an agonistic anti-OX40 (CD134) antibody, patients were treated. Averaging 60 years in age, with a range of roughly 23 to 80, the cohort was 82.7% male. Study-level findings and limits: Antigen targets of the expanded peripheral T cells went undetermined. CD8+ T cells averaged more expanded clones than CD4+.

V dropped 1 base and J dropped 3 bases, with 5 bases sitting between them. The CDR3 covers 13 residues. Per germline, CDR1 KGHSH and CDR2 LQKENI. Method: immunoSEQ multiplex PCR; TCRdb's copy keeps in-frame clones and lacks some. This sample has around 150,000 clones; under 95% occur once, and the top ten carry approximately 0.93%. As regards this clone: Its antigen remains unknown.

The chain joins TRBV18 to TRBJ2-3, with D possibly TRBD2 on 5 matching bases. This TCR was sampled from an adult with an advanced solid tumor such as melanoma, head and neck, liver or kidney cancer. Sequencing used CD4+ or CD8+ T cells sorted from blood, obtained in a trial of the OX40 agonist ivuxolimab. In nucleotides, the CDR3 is TGTGCCAGCTCACCACGGGAGACAGATACGCAGTATTTT. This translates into CASSPRETDTQYF.